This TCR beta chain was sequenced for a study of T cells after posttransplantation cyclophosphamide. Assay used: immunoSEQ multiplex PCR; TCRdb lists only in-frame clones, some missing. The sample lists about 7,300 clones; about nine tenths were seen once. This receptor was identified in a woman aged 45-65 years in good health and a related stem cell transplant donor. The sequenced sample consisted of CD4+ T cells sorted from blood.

The CDR3 region has the DNA TGTGCCACTAAAGCACTAGCGGGAGATGATGAGCAGTTCTTC. Residues: CATKALAGDDEQFF. This sequence joins TRBV19 and TRBJ2-1; 11 nucleotides line up with TRBD2. Germline assignment: CDR1 LNHDA and CDR2 SQIVND (reference sequence). This CDR3 comprises 14 residues. J gave up 8 bases and V 10 bases, and 10 bases lay outside the gene matches.